This is a list of T cell receptor beta chains from one sample in a study of blood T cell repertoires in COVID-19. The table came from immunoSEQ multiplex PCR; TCRdb's copy has only in-frame clones and leaves some out. The data hold 250,000 or so clones, with about 84% observed a single time. Material: peripheral blood. These receptors originate from a man at least 80 years old with acute or convalescent COVID-19. The CDR3 runs from the conserved cysteine through the conserved F or W.

TRBV28,CASSSGAGSYEQYF
TRBV6-1,CASSDLGQGFYGYTF
TRBV3-1/TRBV3-2,CASSQEEGSNTEAFF
TRBV9,CASSVDPGGHENTF
TRBV29-1,CSVSDSPGLAQYF
TRBV6-1,CASSEKRGGELFF
TRBV2,CASSPPGEKLFF
TRBV12-3/TRBV12-4,CASSFGGNGYTF
TRBV6-6,CASSRFGQGHMNTQYF
TRBV11-2,CASSSYRGRTGELFF
TRBV3-1/TRBV3-2,CASRKPEASGGYNEQFF
TRBV25-1,CASSGNRGTGNQPQHF
TRBV9,CASSGTSGRSGEQYF
TRBV21-1,CASSKFVNSCSYEQYF
TRBV28,CASGQGDTGELFF
TRBV7-9,CASSSAQGYGYTF
TRBV4-3,CASSQDRNSGGFYNEQFF
TRBV24-1,CATSDLRTGTGDQETQYF
TRBV19,CASMTGIGYTF
TRBV28,CASSFMTGLNTEAFF
TRBV5-1,CASSPWGAPNTGELFF
TRBV5-4,CASTDSRQGTYEQYF
TRBV7-2,CASSLAQNQPQHF
TRBV2,CASRGIGGSTNIQYF
TRBV29-1,CSGDLLAGLNEQFF
TRBV3-1/TRBV3-2,CASSQTGTRTHEQFF
TRBV27,CASRSVRVNEQFF
TRBV7-7,CASSLGRGRETGELFF
TRBV9,CASSTSGGSNEKLFF
TRBV18,CASSQGTAVSNQPQHF
TRBV10-1,CASSPQGTRQPQHF
TRBV9,CASSVSGTYGYTF
TRBV19,CASTRTGSNSPLHF
TRBV11-3,CASSLGQINTGELFF
TRBV7-2,CASSRRAGDYSNQPQHF
TRBV6-5,CASSYSGGNTIYF
TRBV29-1,CSVKGTGTDTQYF
TRBV24-1,CATSDISGSRGELFF
TRBV11-2,CASSVGTGVGYGYTF
TRBV23-1,CASSQSRGDGNYGYTF
TRBV5-1,CASSQRLTGLNTEAFF
TRBV6-5,CASRGQGENQPQHF
TRBV3-1/TRBV3-2,CASSHEGERHF
TRBV9,CASSATGYNSPLHF
TRBV10-3,CAISRRTDEKLFF
TRBV7-2,CASRGGGSTDTQYF
TRBV15,CATRRPGVGTEAFF
TRBV18,CASSPNEGSNQPQHF